This T cell receptor beta chain was identified in a study of blood T cell repertoires in COVID-19. Study background: Spain, Italy and the United States supplied samples that represented acute and convalescent COVID-19. Nucleic acid was either cDNA or gDNA, and it came from T cells, B-cell-depleted T cells, or PBMCs.

Germline V gene data show CDR1 as SGHNT and CDR2 as YENEEA. Trimming removed 0 bases at V and 4 bases at J, with 15 bases between. The CDR3 extends over 17 amino acids. The authors' processing: Nucleated cell counts were estimated from reference gene primer amplification. The method was immunoSEQ multiplex PCR; TCRdb's version includes in-frame clones alone and lacks a portion of them. V and J calls and clone size are copied from that table; D and trimming were computed from the DNA. The sample has about 37,000 clones, more than 85% seen once. The clonotype originates from a woman of 80 years or more with acute or convalescent COVID-19. This sequence joins TRBV11-3 and TRBJ1-4; D is perhaps TRBD1 (6 bases). What was sequenced was peripheral blood. Here the CDR3 DNA reads TGTGCCAGCAGCTTAGATTTGGGGGCTAGGATTAATGAAAAACTGTTTTTT. Translating it yields CASSLDLGARINEKLFF.